The 14 T cell receptor beta chains in this list originate from one sample, sequenced in a study of T cells in tuberculosis. As for time point: new active TB diagnosis, blood taken before or within 7 days of starting treatment. Clones were sequenced by immunoSEQ multiplex PCR, and TCRdb holds only the in-frame ones, with some missing. Of about 35,000 clones listed, roughly 93% are singletons. Sequencing was performed on PBMCs, taken at tuberculosis diagnosis. Receptors originate from an adult with tuberculosis.

The rearrangement joins TRBV10-3 to TRBJ2-2; 11 bases are shared with TRBD2. Losses at the gene ends were 2 bases for V and 4 bases for J; bases not matched to a gene: 9. The germline gives CDR1 ENHRY, CDR2 SYGVKD. The CDR3 is 18 amino acids. CDR3 protein: CAISEPLAGGPVTGELFF. CDR3 coding DNA: TGTGCCATCAGTGAGCCTTTAGCGGGAGGGCCGGTCACCGGGGAGCTGTTTTTT.

V usage is TRBV6-1 and J usage is TRBJ1-5; tentatively, D is TRBD1 (5 bases). This CDR3 spans 16 amino acids. V was shortened by 2 bases and J by 2 bases, with 13 bases between the two germline ends. Germline loops: CDR1 MNHNS, CDR2 SASEGT. In nucleotides, the CDR3 is TGTGCCAGCAGTGAATGGGGCACGGGCGGCAATCAGCCCCAGCATTTT. Protein product: CASSEWGTGGNQPQHF.

The chain links TRBV7-3 to TRBJ2-3, with 12 nucleotides matching TRBD2. The germline V gene encodes CDR1 SGHTA and CDR2 FQGTGA. V dropped 5 bases and J dropped 2; count of bases not matched to a gene: 5. CDR3 length: 16 residues. The CDR3 loop is CASSPGLAGFTDTQYF. The CDR3 nucleotides are TGTGCCAGCAGCCCCGGACTAGCGGGATTCACAGATACGCAGTATTTT.

This clone was counted once. The chain combines TRBV28 with TRBJ2-7; 7 nucleotides align to TRBD2. The CDR3 consists of 13 residues. V was clipped by 6 bases and J by 1 base; unmatched bases: 3. Germline loops: CDR1 MDHEN, CDR2 SYDVKM. This CDR3 reads CASSWGGSYEQYF. CDR3 in DNA: TGTGCCAGCAGCTGGGGGGGATCCTACGAGCAGTACTTC.

This chain links TRBV7-9 with TRBJ2-7; tentatively, D is TRBD1 (6 bases). V shed 6 bases and J shed 6 bases, with 21 bases lying between them. CDR1 and CDR2 from the germline V gene are SEHNR and FQNEAQ (reference sequence). The CDR3 covers 15 residues. For the CDR3, the DNA is TGTGCCAGCAGTCTTCCCGGTCACAGGGCGGGCGAGCAGTACTTC. It yields the protein CASSLPGHRAGEQYF.

The chain carries TRBV19 and TRBJ1-2; perhaps TRBD1 as D (6 bases). This CDR3 comprises 13 residues. V was cut by 7 bases and J by 2 bases, with 11 bases left in between. Germline CDR1 reads LNHDA; CDR2 reads SQIVND (reference sequence). CDR3 coding DNA: TGTGCCAGTACCGGGGGGCCGAACTATGGCTACACCTTC. Its translation: CASTGGPNYGYTF. The full variable domain, its missing parts supplied by reference TRBV19 and TRBJ1-2, is DGGITQSPKYLFRKEGQNVTLSCEQNLNHDAMYWYRQDPGQGLRLIYYSQIVNDFQKGDIAEGYSVSREKKESFPLTVTSAQKNPTAFYLCASTGGPNYGYTFGSGTRLTVV.

The chain uses TRBV5-4 and TRBJ2-1; TRBD1 might be the D (6 bases). V lost 0 bases and J 9 bases, leaving 13 bases between the germline ends. The CDR3 has 14 residues. Germline V CDR1 and CDR2: SGHNT, YYREEE (reference sequence). The CDR3: CASSLVQGLGEQFF. The DNA for the CDR3 is TGTGCCAGCAGCTTGGTACAGGGATTGGGTGAGCAGTTCTTC. Combining the CDR3 with reference TRBV5-4 and TRBJ2-1 gives the whole variable domain ETGVTQSPTHLIKTRGQQVTLRCSSQSGHNTVSWYQQALGQGPQFIFQYYREEENGRGNFPPRFSGLQFPNYSSELNVNALELDDSALYLCASSLVQGLGEQFFGPGTRLTVL.

This chain uses TRBV28 with TRBJ2-7, with 12 bases matching TRBD1. CDR1 and CDR2 from the germline V gene are MDHEN and SYDVKM. After removal of 1 base from V and 5 bases from J, the junction contained 6 bases not matched to a gene. CDR3 length: 16 residues. CDR3 nucleotide sequence: TGTGCCAGCAGTTTATTGGGGACAGGGGGCCTCGACGAGCAGTACTTC. Encoded protein: CASSLLGTGGLDEQYF.

The chain joins TRBV7-2 to TRBJ2-7, with D tentatively TRBD1 (6 bases). This CDR3 spans 18 amino acids. The ends were cut back, 1 base at V and 0 bases at J, with 19 bases in the middle. CDR1 is SGHTA, CDR2 FQGNSA, per germline. CDR3 protein: CASSLGRIQQGLSYEQYF. The CDR3 DNA sequence: TGTGCCAGCAGCTTAGGCCGGATCCAACAGGGCCTCTCCTACGAGCAGTACTTC.

The count of this clone is one. This sequence joins TRBV30 and TRBJ2-5; TRBD2 agrees at 7 bases. The junction had 6 bases not matched to a gene; V was cut back by 5 bases and J by 0 bases. The length of the CDR3 is 14 residues. In germline, CDR1 is GTSNPN, CDR2 SVGIG (reference sequence). CDR3 amino acids: CAWERGLNQETQYF. The CDR3 coding sequence is TGTGCCTGGGAGCGGGGCCTAAACCAAGAGACCCAGTACTTC.

CDR3 nucleotides: TGTGCCAGCAGCGCCACGGGACTAGCGGCCGGTGAGCAGTTCTTC. Translating it yields CASSATGLAAGEQFF. The chain combines TRBV9 with TRBJ2-1, with 11 bases lining up with TRBD2. Germline assignment: CDR1 SGDLS and CDR2 YYNGEE. The V gene end was trimmed by 3 bases and the J gene end by 9 bases; junction bases not matched to a gene: 8. The CDR3 has 15 residues.

The chain has TRBV7-6 and TRBJ1-2, with 8 positions matching TRBD1. The CDR3 runs to 15 residues. Germline-derived CDR1 and CDR2 are SGHVS and FNYEAQ. The J segment lost 7 bases and the V segment lost 2 bases, leaving 9 bases of the junction unmatched. In DNA form, the CDR3 reads TGTGCCAGCAGCTTAAGGGGGCAGGGGGCGAGTGGCTACACCTTC. As protein: CASSLRGQGASGYTF.

The V gene is TRBV10-3, the J gene TRBJ1-6; 7 bases match TRBD1. CDR1 ENHRY and CDR2 SYGVKD come from the germline V gene. This CDR3 has 13 amino acids. V lost 7 bases and J lost 10; bases outside the gene matches: 7. The CDR3 DNA is TGTGCCATCATTCCGACAGGGAGGTCACCCCTCCACTTT. As protein: CAIIPTGRSPLHF.

This chain uses TRBV2 with TRBJ2-1; D perhaps matches TRBD2 (6 bases). There are 14 residues in the CDR3. Trimming shortened V by 6 bases and J by 5 bases, and 14 bases separated the two germline ends. Germline V gene data show CDR1 as SNHLY and CDR2 as FYNNEI. CDR3 region: CASRGGTLDNEQFF. The CDR3 DNA sequence: TGTGCCAGCAGGGGTGGGACTTTAGACAATGAGCAGTTCTTC.